The rows below give T cell receptor beta chains drawn from one sample of a study of regulatory T cells in long-lasting Graves disease. TCRdb ran MiXCR on the multiplex PCR reads and lists one entry per CDR3 protein. The sample has approximately 360,000 distinct CDR3 sequences; about 12% are singletons. The same data also went into a second study, on T cells in Graves' hyperthyroidism and ophthalmopathy.

The material was peripheral blood mononuclear cells (PBMCs), obtained at new diagnosis, from a patient treated with antithyroid drugs. All receptors derive from a woman under 30 with Graves disease. The CDR3 runs from the conserved cysteine through the conserved F or W. Each record gives: D gene, J gene, clone size, V gene, CDR3 DNA, CDR3 protein. A D gene is named only where the DNA matches it firmly. Some rows mark clone size as missing; the rest say once, few, many or name a class of expanded clone.

-	TRBJ2-7	many	TRBV28	TGTGCCACTGAAGGGGGCGGGAGCTCCTACGAGCAGTACTTC	CATEGGGSSYEQYF
-	TRBJ1-2	many	TRBV6-5	TGTGCCAGCAGTTACGCCCCAGGGGCTGAAGACTATGGCTACACCTTC	CASSYAPGAEDYGYTF
TRBD2	TRBJ2-2	-	TRBV18	TGTGCCAGCTCACCACCCCGGGCGGGGGGAGACACCGGGGAGCTGTTTTTT	CASSPPRAGGDTGELFF
-	TRBJ1-4	many	TRBV20-1	TGCAGTGCTAGAATCAAGGCAGGAGGGGCCGATGAAAAACTGTTTTTT	CSARIKAGGADEKLFF
-	TRBJ1-1	many	TRBV20-1	TGCAGTGCTAGAGTGTTGCTTTTTGAAGCTTTCTTT	CSARVLLFEAFF
-	TRBJ1-2	many	TRBV7-8	TGTGCCAGCAGCTTAGTTCGGCTGGGGGGGAACTATGGCTACACCTTC	CASSLVRLGGNYGYTF
TRBD1	TRBJ1-2	many	TRBV9	TGTGCCAGCAGCGGACTACAGGGGCCATCCGCTAACTATGGCTACACCTTC	CASSGLQGPSANYGYTF
TRBD2	TRBJ2-3	many	TRBV27	TGTGCCAGCAGTTCGGTTAGCGGGGGCACAGATACGCAGTATTTT	CASSSVSGGTDTQYF
-	TRBJ1-1	many	TRBV7-6	TGTGCCAGCTTCCCCAGGGTGGGTACGATCGCTGAAGCTTTCTTT	CASFPRVGTIAEAFF
-	TRBJ2-7	-	TRBV20-1	TGCAGTGCTAGAATGGGGAACTACGAGCAGTACTTC	CSARMGNYEQYF
TRBD2	TRBJ2-1	-	TRBV19	TGTGCCGGTAGCGGGAGATGGTATGAGCAGTTCTTC	CAGSGRWYEQFF
TRBD1	TRBJ1-2	many	TRBV7-2	TGTGCCAGCAGCTTAGGTGGACAGGTGCTAGGGGGTAACTATGGCTACACCTTC	CASSLGGQVLGGNYGYTF
-	TRBJ1-5	-	TRBV27	TGTGCCAGCAGTACACTAAAACGGGGTTCGGGTATTGGCAATCAGCCCCAGCATTTT	CASSTLKRGSGIGNQPQHF
-	TRBJ1-2	-	TRBV28	TGTGCCAGCAGCTACGGGGGGCCCCCCTATGGCTACACCTTC	CASSYGGPPYGYTF
-	TRBJ1-5	-	TRBV20-1	TGCAGTGCTAGGACACAGGGAAAGCCACACTATAGCAATCAGCCCCAGCATTTT	CSARTQGKPHYSNQPQHF
-	TRBJ2-1	few	TRBV20-1	TGCAGTGCTAGAGATCTAGAACAGAGCTCCTACAATGAGCAGTTCTTC	CSARDLEQSSYNEQFF
-	TRBJ2-3	many	TRBV3-1	TGTGCCAGCAGCCATTGGGGCTCGATCACAGATACGCAGTATTTT	CASSHWGSITDTQYF
TRBD2	TRBJ2-1	few	TRBV5-6	TGTGCCAGCAGCTTGGTGGGACTAGTCCACAATGAGCAGTTCTTC	CASSLVGLVHNEQFF
-	TRBJ2-1	many	TRBV28	TGTGCCAGCAGTGGGCCATACAATGAGCAGTTCTTC	CASSGPYNEQFF
-	TRBJ2-3	many	TRBV12-3/TRBV12-4	TGTGCCAGCAGTTTCGGGGAACAAGATACGCAGTATTTT	CASSFGEQDTQYF
TRBD1	TRBJ2-3	few	TRBV20-1	TGCAGTGCTAGGACAGGGGGCGCGCGGGGGACCACAGATACGCAGTATTTT	CSARTGGARGTTDTQYF
TRBD2	TRBJ2-7	many	TRBV28	TGTGCCAGCACAGCGGGGGCCCTCCTCCGGGAGCAGTACTTC	CASTAGALLREQYF
-	TRBJ1-1	-	TRBV9	TGTGCCAGCAGCGCCGTGCCGAACACTGAAGCTTTCTTT	CASSAVPNTEAFF
-	TRBJ1-5	many	TRBV7-9	TGTGCCAGCAGCTTAGGGGTTGAGCCCCAGCATTTT	CASSLGVEPQHF
TRBD2	TRBJ2-3	many	TRBV7-9	TGTGCCAGCAGTCTACTAGCGGGGTACACAGATACGCAGTATTTT	CASSLLAGYTDTQYF
-	TRBJ2-5	many	TRBV28	TGTGCCAGCAGCCTGACTACTGGAGTGGTGGAGACCCAGTACTTC	CASSLTTGVVETQYF
-	TRBJ2-7	many	TRBV7-6	TGTGCCAGCAGCTTAGAGACGGCTTCCTACGAGCAGTACTTC	CASSLETASYEQYF
-	TRBJ1-1	many	TRBV7-3	TGTGCCAGCTCTGTCAGCTCCCTGAACACTGAAGCTTTCTTT	CASSVSSLNTEAFF
-	TRBJ2-7	many	TRBV20-1	TGCAGTGCTCCTAAGGGGTTGGCCGACAGTGCCGGGTGGGGCGAGCAGTACTTC	CSAPKGLADSAGWGEQYF
TRBD1	TRBJ2-1	many	TRBV7-7	TGTGCTAGCAGCTTAGGACAGGGGAACAATGAGCAGTTCTTC	CASSLGQGNNEQFF
-	TRBJ1-1	-	TRBV7-9	TGTGCCAGCAGCTTACGGGGCTTTAGGGAAGCTTCCTTT	CASSLRGFREASF
-	TRBJ1-1	many	TRBV6-1	TGTGCCAGCAGTGAAGGGGGAAACACTGAAGCTTTCTTT	CASSEGGNTEAFF